Listed below are T cell receptor beta chains from one sample, sequenced in a study of blood T cell repertoires in COVID-19. Profiled with immunoSEQ multiplex PCR; TCRdb holds only in-frame clones, not every one. The sample includes fewer than 55,000 clones, 88% seen only once; the top ten take approximately 2.9%. Sequencing used peripheral blood. Source of these receptors: a man in his fifties with active COVID-19. CDR3s include the opening cysteine and the closing phenylalanine or tryptophan. Each record gives: D gene, J gene, clone size, CDR3 length, V gene, CDR3 DNA, CDR3 protein. The D gene is left open where the match is weak. Clone size is stated in some rows and not others, as once, few, many or a class when expanded.

d_call: .
j_call: TRBJ2-6
clone_size: .
cdr3_length: 15
v_call: TRBV6-5
cdr3_nt: TGTGCCAGCAGTTGGGCGGGCTCTGGGGCCAACGTCCTGACTTTC
cdr3_aa: CASSWAGSGANVLTF

d_call: .
j_call: TRBJ2-2
clone_size: .
cdr3_length: 14
v_call: TRBV7-9
cdr3_nt: TGTGCCAGCAGCCGGGGGTTGAGTCCCCGGGAGCTGTTTTTT
cdr3_aa: CASSRGLSPRELFF

d_call: .
j_call: TRBJ2-5
clone_size: .
cdr3_length: 13
v_call: TRBV6-4
cdr3_nt: TGTGCCAGCAGTCGACAGGACCAAGAGACCCAGTACTTC
cdr3_aa: CASSRQDQETQYF

d_call: .
j_call: TRBJ1-6
clone_size: once
cdr3_length: 14
v_call: TRBV14
cdr3_nt: TGTGCCAGCAGAGCCCCGACAGGCAATTCACCCCTCCACTTT
cdr3_aa: CASRAPTGNSPLHF

d_call: .
j_call: TRBJ2-3
clone_size: once
cdr3_length: 11
v_call: TRBV20-1
cdr3_nt: TGCAGTGCTACTCCGGTAGATACGCAGTATTTT
cdr3_aa: CSATPVDTQYF

d_call: TRBD2
j_call: TRBJ2-1
clone_size: .
cdr3_length: 16
v_call: TRBV4-1
cdr3_nt: TGCGCCAGCAGCCAAGTTGGGATAGCGGGCTACAATGAGCAGTTCTTC
cdr3_aa: CASSQVGIAGYNEQFF

d_call: .
j_call: TRBJ1-1
clone_size: .
cdr3_length: 16
v_call: TRBV5-1
cdr3_nt: TGCGCCAGCAGCTTGGCCCGAAGTTACAGTTCCACTGAAGCTTTCTTT
cdr3_aa: CASSLARSYSSTEAFF

d_call: .
j_call: TRBJ2-7
clone_size: .
cdr3_length: 15
v_call: TRBV10-3
cdr3_nt: TGTGCCATCTGGGAGGGGGGCCCGAGCTCCTACGAGCAGTACTTC
cdr3_aa: CAIWEGGPSSYEQYF

d_call: TRBD1
j_call: TRBJ2-2
clone_size: .
cdr3_length: 15
v_call: TRBV11-1
cdr3_nt: TGTGCCAGCAGCTTAGGGACAGGGACCCCTGGGGAGCTGTTTTTT
cdr3_aa: CASSLGTGTPGELFF

d_call: .
j_call: TRBJ1-1
clone_size: .
cdr3_length: 13
v_call: TRBV19
cdr3_nt: TGTGCCAGTAGTATCGGGGAGGACACTGAAGCTTTCTTT
cdr3_aa: CASSIGEDTEAFF

d_call: TRBD2
j_call: TRBJ2-7
clone_size: .
cdr3_length: 12
v_call: TRBV29-1
cdr3_nt: TGCAGCGTTGAAGACGGGGGGGACGAGCAGTACTTC
cdr3_aa: CSVEDGGDEQYF

d_call: .
j_call: TRBJ1-1
clone_size: .
cdr3_length: 13
v_call: TRBV19
cdr3_nt: TGTGCCAGTAGTATAGATCGGTCGAGTGAAGCTTTCTTT
cdr3_aa: CASSIDRSSEAFF

d_call: .
j_call: TRBJ1-1
clone_size: .
cdr3_length: 13
v_call: TRBV3-1/TRBV3-2
cdr3_nt: TGTGCCAGCAGCTTCCGACAGAACACTGAAGCTTTCTTT
cdr3_aa: CASSFRQNTEAFF

d_call: .
j_call: TRBJ2-2
clone_size: .
cdr3_length: 13
v_call: TRBV29-1
cdr3_nt: TGCAGCGTTGAAGATCAGGGTGCCGGGGAGCTGTTTTTT
cdr3_aa: CSVEDQGAGELFF

d_call: TRBD1
j_call: TRBJ1-6
clone_size: .
cdr3_length: 18
v_call: TRBV3-1/TRBV3-2
cdr3_nt: TGTGCCAGCAGCCGGGCTCCAATGACAGGGTCGGAGAATTCACCCCTCCACTTT
cdr3_aa: CASSRAPMTGSENSPLHF